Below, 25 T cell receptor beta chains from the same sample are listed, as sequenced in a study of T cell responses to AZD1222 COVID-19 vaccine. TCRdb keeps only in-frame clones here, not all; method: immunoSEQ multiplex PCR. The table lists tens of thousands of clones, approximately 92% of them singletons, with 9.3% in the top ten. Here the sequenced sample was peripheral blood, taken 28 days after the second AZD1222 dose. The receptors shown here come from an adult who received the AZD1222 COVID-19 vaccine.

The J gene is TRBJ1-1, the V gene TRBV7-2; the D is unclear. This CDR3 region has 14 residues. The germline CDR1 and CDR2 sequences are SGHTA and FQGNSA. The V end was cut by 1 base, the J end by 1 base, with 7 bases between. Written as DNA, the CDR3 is TGTGCCAGCAGCTTAGGCGCGGAGAACACTGAAGCTTTCTTT. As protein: CASSLGAENTEAFF.

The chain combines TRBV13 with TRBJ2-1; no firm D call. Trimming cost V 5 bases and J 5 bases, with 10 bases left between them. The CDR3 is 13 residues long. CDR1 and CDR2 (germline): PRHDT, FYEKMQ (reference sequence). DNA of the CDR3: TGTGCCAGCAGCCGCGGCGCGAACAATGAGCAGTTCTTC. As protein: CASSRGANNEQFF.

CDR3 loop: CVRSLEQEGEKLFF. In DNA form, the CDR3 reads TGTGTCAGAAGCTTAGAACAGGAAGGTGAAAAACTGTTTTTT. The chain uses TRBV7-5 and TRBJ1-4; whether TRBD1, the table's D call, matches the DNA was not checked. TRBV7-5 is annotated as a pseudogene. The CDR3 runs to 14 residues.

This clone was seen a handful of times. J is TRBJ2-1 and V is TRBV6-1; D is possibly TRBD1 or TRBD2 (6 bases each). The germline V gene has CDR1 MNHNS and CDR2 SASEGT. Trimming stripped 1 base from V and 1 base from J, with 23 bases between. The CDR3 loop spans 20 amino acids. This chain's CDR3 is CASSEVPQGVVAVSYNEQFF. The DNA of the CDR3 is TGTGCCAGCAGTGAAGTCCCACAGGGCGTGGTAGCGGTGTCCTACAATGAGCAGTTCTTC.

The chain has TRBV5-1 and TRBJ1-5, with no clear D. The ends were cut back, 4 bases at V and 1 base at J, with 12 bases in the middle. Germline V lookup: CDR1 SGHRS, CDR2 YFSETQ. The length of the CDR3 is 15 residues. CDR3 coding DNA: TGCGCCAGCAGCCCGTCGTTTGGAAGCAATCAGCCCCAGCATTTT. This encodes CASSPSFGSNQPQHF. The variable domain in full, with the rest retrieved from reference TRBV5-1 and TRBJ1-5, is KAGVTQTPRYLIKTRGQQVTLSCSPISGHRSVSWYQQTPGQGLQFLFEYFSETQRNKGNFPGRFSGRQFSNSRSEMNVSTLELGDSALYLCASSPSFGSNQPQHFGDGTRLSIL.

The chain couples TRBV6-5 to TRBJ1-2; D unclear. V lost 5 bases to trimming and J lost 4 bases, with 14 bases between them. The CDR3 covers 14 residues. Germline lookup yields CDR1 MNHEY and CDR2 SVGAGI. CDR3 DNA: TGTGCCAGCAGTCTACACCCCAGATCCTATGGCTACACCTTC. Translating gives CASSLHPRSYGYTF.

This CDR3 reads CASSSRRKETQYF. For the CDR3, the DNA is TGTGCCAGCAGTAGCCGTAGGAAAGAGACCCAGTACTTC. The genes are TRBV27 and TRBJ2-5; no firm D call. The V and J ends lost 5 bases and 3 bases respectively, with 10 bases between them. CDR3 size: 13 residues. Germline V gene lookup returns CDR1 MNHEY and CDR2 SMNVEV (reference sequence).

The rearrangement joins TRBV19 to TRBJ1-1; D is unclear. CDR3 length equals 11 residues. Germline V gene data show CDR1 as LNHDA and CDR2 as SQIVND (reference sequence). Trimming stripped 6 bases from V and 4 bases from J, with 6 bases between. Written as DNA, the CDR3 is TGTGCCAGTAGGCAAACCACTGAAGCTTTCTTT. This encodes CASRQTTEAFF.

CDR3 nucleotide sequence: TGTGCCAGCGGAAACAGGGGGCGCGAAACCACTAATGAAAAACTGTTTTTT. This translates into CASGNRGRETTNEKLFF. The rearrangement joins TRBV28 to TRBJ1-4; TRBD1 aligns across 9 bases. CDR1 is MDHEN, CDR2 SYDVKM, per germline. The V gene end was trimmed by 8 bases and the J gene end by 2 bases; junction bases not matched to a gene: 12. This CDR3 contains 17 residues.

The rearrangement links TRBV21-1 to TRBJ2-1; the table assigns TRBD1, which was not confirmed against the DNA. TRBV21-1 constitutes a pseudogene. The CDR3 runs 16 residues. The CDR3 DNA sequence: TGTGCCAGCAGCAAAGTAAAGGGGCGCCCACCGAATGAGCAGTTCTTC. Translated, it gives CASSKVKGRPPNEQFF.

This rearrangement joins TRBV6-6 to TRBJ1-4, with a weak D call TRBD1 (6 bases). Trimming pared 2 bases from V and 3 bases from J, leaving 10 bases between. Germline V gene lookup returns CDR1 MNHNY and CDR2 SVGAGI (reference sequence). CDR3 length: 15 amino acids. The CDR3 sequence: CASSYTGSANEKLFF. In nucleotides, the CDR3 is TGTGCCAGCAGTTACACAGGGTCCGCTAATGAAAAACTGTTTTTT.

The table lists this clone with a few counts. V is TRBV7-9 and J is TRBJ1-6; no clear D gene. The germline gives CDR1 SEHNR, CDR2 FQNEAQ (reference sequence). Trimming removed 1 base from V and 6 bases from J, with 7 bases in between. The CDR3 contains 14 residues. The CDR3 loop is CASSLGPGNSPLHF. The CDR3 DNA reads TGTGCCAGCAGCTTAGGTCCTGGTAATTCACCCCTCCACTTT. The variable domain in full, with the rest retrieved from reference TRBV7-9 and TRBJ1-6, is DTGVSQNPRHKITKRGQNVTFRCDPISEHNRLYWYRQTLGQGPEFLTYFQNEAQLEKSRLLSDRFSAERPKGSFSTLEIQRTEQGDSAMYLCASSLGPGNSPLHFGNGTRLTVT.

CDR3 protein: CASRLGGLWGNTEAFF. The DNA of the CDR3 is TGTGCCAGCAGACTGGGAGGGTTATGGGGGAACACTGAAGCTTTCTTT. The V gene is TRBV28, the J gene TRBJ1-1; D unresolved. V was shortened by 6 bases and J by 1 base, with 18 bases between the two germline ends. The CDR3 runs to 16 residues. Germline V gene data show CDR1 as MDHEN and CDR2 as SYDVKM.

The DNA for the CDR3 is TGTGCCAGCAGCTTAGGGGTAACTGAAGCTTTCTTT. It is translated as CASSLGVTEAFF. This rearrangement joins TRBV11-1 to TRBJ1-1; D is uncertain. CDR3 length: 12 residues. Germline CDR1 is SGHAT and CDR2 is FQDESV (reference sequence). Trimming removed 1 base at V and 5 bases at J, with 5 bases between.

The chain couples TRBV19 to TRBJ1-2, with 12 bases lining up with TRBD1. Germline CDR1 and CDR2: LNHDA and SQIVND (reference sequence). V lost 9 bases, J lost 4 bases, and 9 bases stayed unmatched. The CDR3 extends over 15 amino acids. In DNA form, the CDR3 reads TGTGCCAGCCGGGACAGGGGGCTTATAGGCTATGGCTACACCTTC. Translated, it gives CASRDRGLIGYGYTF.

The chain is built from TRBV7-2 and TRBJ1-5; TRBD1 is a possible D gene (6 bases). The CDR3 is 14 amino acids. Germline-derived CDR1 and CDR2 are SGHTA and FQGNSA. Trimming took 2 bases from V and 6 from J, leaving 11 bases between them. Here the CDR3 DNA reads TGTGCCAGCAGCTTAAACAGGGTAGCTCAGCCCCAGCATTTT. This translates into CASSLNRVAQPQHF.

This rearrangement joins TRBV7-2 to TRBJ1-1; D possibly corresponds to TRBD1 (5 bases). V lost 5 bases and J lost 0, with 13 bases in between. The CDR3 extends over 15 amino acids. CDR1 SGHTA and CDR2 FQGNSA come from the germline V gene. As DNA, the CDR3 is TGTGCCAGCAGCCCAGGGATACGGCTGAACACTGAAGCTTTCTTT. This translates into CASSPGIRLNTEAFF.

The CDR3 loop reads CAISELARDRETQYF. The CDR3 nucleotides read TGTGCCATCAGTGAGTTGGCGCGGGATAGGGAGACCCAGTACTTC. V gene TRBV10-3 combines with J gene TRBJ2-5; D is possibly TRBD2 (6 bases). This CDR3 has 15 amino acids. Germline V gives CDR1 ENHRY, CDR2 SYGVKD. Trimming shortened V by 1 base and J by 5 bases, and 14 bases separated the two germline ends.

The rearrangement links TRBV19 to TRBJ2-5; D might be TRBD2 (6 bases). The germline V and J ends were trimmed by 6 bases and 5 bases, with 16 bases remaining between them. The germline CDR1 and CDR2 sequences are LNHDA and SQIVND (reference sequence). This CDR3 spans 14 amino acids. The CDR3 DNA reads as TGTGCCAGTAGGCGGGACCCTTCTGGGGAGACCCAGTACTTC. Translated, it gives CASRRDPSGETQYF.

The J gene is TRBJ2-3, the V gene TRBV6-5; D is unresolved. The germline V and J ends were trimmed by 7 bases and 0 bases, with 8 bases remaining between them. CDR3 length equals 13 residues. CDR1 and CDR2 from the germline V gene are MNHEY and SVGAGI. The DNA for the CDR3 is TGTGCCAGCACTCTTGGGAGCACAGATACGCAGTATTTT. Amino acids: CASTLGSTDTQYF.

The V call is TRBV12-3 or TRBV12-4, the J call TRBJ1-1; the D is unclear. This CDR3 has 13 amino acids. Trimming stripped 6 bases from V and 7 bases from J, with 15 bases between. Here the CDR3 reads CASSRPSIGEAFF. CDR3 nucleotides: TGTGCCAGCAGCAGACCCTCCATCGGTGAAGCTTTCTTT.

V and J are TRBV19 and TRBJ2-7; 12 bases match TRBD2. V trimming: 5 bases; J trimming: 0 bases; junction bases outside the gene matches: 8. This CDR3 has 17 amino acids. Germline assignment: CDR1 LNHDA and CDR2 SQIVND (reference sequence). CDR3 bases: TGTGCCAGTAGTCGACTAGCGGGGGCCTTTAGCTCCTACGAGCAGTACTTC. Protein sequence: CASSRLAGAFSSYEQYF.

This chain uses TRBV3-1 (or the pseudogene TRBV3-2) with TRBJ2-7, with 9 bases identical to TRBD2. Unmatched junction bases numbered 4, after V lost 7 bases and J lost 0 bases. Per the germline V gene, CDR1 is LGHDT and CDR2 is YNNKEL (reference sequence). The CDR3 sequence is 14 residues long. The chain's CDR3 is CASTPAGGSYEQYF. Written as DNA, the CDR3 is TGTGCCAGCACCCCAGCGGGGGGCTCCTACGAGCAGTACTTC.

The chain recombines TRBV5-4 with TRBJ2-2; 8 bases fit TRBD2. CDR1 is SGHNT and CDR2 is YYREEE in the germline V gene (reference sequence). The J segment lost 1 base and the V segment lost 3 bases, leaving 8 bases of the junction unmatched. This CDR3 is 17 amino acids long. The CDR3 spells CASSSWPAGGNTGELFF. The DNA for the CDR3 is TGTGCCAGCAGCTCATGGCCGGCGGGGGGGAACACCGGGGAGCTGTTTTTT.

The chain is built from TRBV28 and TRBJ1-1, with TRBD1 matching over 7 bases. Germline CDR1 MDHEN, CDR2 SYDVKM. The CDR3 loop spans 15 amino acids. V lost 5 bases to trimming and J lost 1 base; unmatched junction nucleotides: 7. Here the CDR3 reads CASSPRRTGNTEAFF. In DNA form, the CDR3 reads TGTGCCAGCAGTCCCCGGAGGACAGGGAACACTGAAGCTTTCTTT.